This TCR beta chain was captured in a study of blood T cells in healthy people across ages. V was pared by 5 bases and J by 2 bases, with 18 bases between. This CDR3 is built from 16 residues. Germline CDR1 and CDR2: SGHVS and FQNEAQ. Study outcomes and limitations: It was held that the diversity estimates obtained from one million T cells were underestimates. With donor CMV status unknown, expanded clonotype changes were possibly confounded.

Of note for this clonotype: The antigen remains unidentified.

The use of a sample-barcoded 5' primer and a J-beta primer mix characterized a second PCR of about 7 to 12 cycles. Researchers report that a template-switch adaptor with 12 random nucleotides tagged each cDNA molecule. TCRdb reprocessed the 5' RACE reads with MiXCR, giving one entry per CDR3 protein. The profile shows hundreds of thousands of distinct CDR3 sequences, approximately 21% of them singletons. The chain has TRBV7-8 and TRBJ1-2, with D tentatively TRBD1 (5 bases). Sequenced: blood. The receptor comes from a man between 65 and 85 years old in good health. The CDR3 loop is CASSPPGDGLNYGYTF. CDR3 sequence (DNA): TGTGCCAGCAGCCCCCCCGGGGACGGACTAAACTATGGCTACACCTTC.